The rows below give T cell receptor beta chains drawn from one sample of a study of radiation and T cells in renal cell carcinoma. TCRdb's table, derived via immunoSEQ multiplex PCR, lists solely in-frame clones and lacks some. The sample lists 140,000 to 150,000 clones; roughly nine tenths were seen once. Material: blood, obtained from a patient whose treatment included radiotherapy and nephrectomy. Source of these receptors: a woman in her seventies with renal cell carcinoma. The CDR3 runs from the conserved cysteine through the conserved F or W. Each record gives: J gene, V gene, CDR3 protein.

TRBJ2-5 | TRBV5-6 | CASSFSVETQYF
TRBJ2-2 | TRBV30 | CAWRQGPITGELFF
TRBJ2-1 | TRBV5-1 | CASSPGDTSYNEQFF
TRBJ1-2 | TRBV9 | CASSVDTGYGYTF
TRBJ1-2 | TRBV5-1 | CASSLDSSYGYTF
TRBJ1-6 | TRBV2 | CASLFRAYNSPLHF
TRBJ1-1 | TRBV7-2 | CASSLDRGLFPIMNTEAFF
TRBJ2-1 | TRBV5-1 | CASSLSGSYNEQFF
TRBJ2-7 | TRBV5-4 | CASSSRDGFYEQYF
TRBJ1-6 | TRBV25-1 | CASSESGGVYNSPLHF
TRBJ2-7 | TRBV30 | CAWTYEGGEQYF
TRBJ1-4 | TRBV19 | CASSIEGAMTNEKLFF
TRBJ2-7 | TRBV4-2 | CASSQALGLAGAHEQYF
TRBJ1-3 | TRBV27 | CASSSRGGISGNTIYF
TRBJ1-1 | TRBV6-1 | CASSEPLEAFF
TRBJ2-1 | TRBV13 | CASSLPPGQGSYNEQFF
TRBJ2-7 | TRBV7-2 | CASSLAGRRGTTYEQYF
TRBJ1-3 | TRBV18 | CASSPSRGLGNTIYF
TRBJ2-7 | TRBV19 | CASSDRTGFYEQYF
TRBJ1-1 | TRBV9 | CASSVATEGPEAFF
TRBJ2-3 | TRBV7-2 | CASSFTDTQYF
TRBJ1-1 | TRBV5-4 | CASSLPDRDTEAFF
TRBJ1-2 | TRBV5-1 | CASSFSAGTGDGYTF
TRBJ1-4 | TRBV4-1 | CASSQAEGTLGEKLFF
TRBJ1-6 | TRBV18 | CASSPYTGTNSPLHF
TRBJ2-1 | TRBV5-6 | CASSFRGSGYNEQFF
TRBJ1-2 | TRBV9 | CASSVQRWGSYGYTF
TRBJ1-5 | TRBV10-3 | CAISGFALRGNQPQHF
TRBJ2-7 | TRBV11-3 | CASSHLTQGRNYEQYF
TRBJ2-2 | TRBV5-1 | CASSLRGRDRANTGELFF
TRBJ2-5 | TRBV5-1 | CASSLGGRGAQETQYF
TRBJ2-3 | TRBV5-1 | CASSHRNLQGPTDTQYF
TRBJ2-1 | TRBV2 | CASKGQLRASSYNEQFF
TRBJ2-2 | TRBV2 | CASSDGQGTGELFF
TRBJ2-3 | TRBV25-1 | CASSHIRGSTDTQYF
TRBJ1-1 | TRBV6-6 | CASSITGQGTEAFF
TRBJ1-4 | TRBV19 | CASSGIGREREKLFF
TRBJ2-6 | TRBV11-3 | CASSLGGSGSGANVLTF
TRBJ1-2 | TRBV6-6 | CASTLQAAFNYGYTF
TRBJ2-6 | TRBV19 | CASTPSGGHGANVLTF
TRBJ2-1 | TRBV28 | CASKKSPGTLNEQFF
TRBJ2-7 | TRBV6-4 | CASSLDRQSEQYF
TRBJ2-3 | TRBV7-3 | CASSINAGADTQYF
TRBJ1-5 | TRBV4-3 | CASSQAASNQPQHF
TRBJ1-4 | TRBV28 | CASTGGATNEKLFF
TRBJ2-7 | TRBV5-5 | CASSSDRDYEQYF